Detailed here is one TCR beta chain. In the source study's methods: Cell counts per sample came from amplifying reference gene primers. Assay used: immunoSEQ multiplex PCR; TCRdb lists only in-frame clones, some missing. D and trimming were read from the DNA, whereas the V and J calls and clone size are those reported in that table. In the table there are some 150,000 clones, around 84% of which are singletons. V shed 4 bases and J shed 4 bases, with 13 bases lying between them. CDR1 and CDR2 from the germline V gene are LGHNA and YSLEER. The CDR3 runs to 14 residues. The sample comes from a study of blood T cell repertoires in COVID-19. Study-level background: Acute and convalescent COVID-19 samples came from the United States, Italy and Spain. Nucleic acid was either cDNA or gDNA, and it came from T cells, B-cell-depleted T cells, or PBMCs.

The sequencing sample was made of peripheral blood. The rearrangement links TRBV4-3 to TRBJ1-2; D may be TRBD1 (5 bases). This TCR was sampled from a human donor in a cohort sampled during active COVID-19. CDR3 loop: CASSPTLGGYGYTF. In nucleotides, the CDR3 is TGCGCCAGCAGCCCGACCCTGGGGGGCTATGGCTACACCTTC.